What follows is one T cell receptor beta chain and its context. What it binds is not known. TCRdb passed the reads through MiXCR, listing each CDR3 protein once. The table records 750,000 to 900,000 distinct CDR3 sequences, under 35% of them present only once. These data originate in a study of T cell repertoires in cytomegalovirus infection. Across the whole study: Researchers turned to recently identified HLA-C-restricted CMV epitopes as well as well-studied HLA-B-restricted ones.

The study's findings and limits: Dominating the ex vivo response were HLA-C-restricted CMV-specific TCR beta clonotypes. Cumulative frequency (of public TCR beta family members) identified carriers of CMV plus the relevant HLA.

The CDR3 length is 13 residues. Germline V gene sequence: CDR1 MNHEY, CDR2 SVGEGT. Germline trimming cut 7 bases from V and 5 bases from J; bases unmatched to any gene: 5. V and J are TRBV6-2 or TRBV6-3 and TRBJ2-3, with 8 bases that match TRBD1. The receptor was isolated from a human donor in good health (CMV status not recorded). Some clones in this sample may be carry-over from other donors' samples. The sequences come from cultured CD8+ T cells from PBMCs, collected from culture after CMV antigen stimulation. The CDR3 is CASTPDREDTQYF. For the CDR3, the DNA is TGTGCCAGCACCCCGGACAGGGAAGATACGCAGTATTTT.